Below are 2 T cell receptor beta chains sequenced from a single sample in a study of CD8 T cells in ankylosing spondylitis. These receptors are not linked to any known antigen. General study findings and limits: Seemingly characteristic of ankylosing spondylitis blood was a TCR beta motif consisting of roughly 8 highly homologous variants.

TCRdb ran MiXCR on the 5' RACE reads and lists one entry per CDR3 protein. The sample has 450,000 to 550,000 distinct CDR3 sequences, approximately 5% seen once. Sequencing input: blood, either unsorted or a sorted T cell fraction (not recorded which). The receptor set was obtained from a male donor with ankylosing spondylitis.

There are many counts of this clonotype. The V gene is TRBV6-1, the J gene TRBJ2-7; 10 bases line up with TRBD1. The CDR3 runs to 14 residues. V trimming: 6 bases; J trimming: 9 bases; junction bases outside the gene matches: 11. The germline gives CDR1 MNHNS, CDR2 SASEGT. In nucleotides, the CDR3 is TGTGCCAGCAGACAGGGACAGGGGACCTTCGGGCAGTACTTC. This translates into CASRQGQGTFGQYF.

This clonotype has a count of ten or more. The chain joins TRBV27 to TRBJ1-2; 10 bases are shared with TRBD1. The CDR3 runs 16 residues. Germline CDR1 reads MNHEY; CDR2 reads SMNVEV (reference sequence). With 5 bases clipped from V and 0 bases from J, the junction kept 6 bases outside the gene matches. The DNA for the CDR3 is TGTGCCAGCAGTCGTAAGACAGGGGGCCCTAACTATGGCTACACCTTC. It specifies CASSRKTGGPNYGYTF.